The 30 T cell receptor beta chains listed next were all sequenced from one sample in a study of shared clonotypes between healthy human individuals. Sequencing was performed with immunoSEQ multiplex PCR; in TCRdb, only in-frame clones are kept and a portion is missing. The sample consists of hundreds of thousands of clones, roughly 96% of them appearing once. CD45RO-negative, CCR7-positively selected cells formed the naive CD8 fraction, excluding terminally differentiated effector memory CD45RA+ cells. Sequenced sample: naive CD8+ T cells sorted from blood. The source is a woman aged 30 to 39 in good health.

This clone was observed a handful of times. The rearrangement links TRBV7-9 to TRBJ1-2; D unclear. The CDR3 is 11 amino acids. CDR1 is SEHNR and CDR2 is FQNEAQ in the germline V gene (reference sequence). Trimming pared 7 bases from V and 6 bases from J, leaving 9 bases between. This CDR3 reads CASTDWHGYTF. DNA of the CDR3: TGTGCCAGCACTGACTGGCATGGCTACACCTTC.

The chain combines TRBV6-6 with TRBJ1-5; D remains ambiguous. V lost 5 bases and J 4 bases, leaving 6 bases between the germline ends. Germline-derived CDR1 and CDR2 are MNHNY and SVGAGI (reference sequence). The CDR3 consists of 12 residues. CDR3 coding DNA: TGTGCCAGCAGTCGATATAATCAGCCCCAGCATTTT. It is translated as CASSRYNQPQHF.

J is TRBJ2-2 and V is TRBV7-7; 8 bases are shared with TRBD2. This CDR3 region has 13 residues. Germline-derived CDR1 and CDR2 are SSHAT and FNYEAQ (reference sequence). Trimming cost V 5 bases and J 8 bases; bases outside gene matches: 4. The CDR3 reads CASSPLAAGELFF. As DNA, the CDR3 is TGTGCCAGCAGCCCACTAGCGGCGGGGGAGCTGTTTTTT.

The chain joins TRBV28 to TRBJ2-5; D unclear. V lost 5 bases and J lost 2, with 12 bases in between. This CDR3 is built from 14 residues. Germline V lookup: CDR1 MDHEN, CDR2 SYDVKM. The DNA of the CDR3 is TGTGCCAGCAGTCCGGGCCTTACTCAAGAGACCCAGTACTTC. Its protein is CASSPGLTQETQYF.

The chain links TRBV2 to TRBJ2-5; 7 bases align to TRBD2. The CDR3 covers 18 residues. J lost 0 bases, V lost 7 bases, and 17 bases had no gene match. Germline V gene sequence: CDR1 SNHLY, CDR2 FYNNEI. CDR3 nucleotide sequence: TGTGCCAGCACCCTTTCATGGGAAGCGGGGCCGTACCAAGAGACCCAGTACTTC. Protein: CASTLSWEAGPYQETQYF.

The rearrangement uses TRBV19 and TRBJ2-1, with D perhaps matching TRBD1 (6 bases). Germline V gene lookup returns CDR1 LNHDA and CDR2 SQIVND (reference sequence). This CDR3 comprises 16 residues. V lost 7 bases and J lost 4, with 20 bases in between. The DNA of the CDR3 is TGTGCCAGTACCCCGGCTGGGGTAGGGACATACAATGAGCAGTTCTTC. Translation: CASTPAGVGTYNEQFF.

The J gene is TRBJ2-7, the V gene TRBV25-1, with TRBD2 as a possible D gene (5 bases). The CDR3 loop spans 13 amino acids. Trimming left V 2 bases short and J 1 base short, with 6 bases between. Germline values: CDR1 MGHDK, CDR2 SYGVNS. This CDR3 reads CASSEGESYEQYF. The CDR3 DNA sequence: TGTGCCAGCAGTGAAGGGGAGTCCTACGAGCAGTACTTC.

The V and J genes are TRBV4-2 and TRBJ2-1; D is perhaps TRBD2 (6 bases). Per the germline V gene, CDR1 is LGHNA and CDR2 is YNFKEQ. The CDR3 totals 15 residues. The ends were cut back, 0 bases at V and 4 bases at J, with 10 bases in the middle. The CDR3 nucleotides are TGTGCCAGCAGCCAAGACGAACGGGAGTACAATGAGCAGTTCTTC. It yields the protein CASSQDEREYNEQFF.

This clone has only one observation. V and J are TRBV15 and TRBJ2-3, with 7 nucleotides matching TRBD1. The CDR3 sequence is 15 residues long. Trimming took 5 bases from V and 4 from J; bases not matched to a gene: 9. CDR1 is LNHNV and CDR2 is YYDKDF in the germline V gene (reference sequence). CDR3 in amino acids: CATSADRVHADTQYF. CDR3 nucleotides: TGTGCCACCAGCGCAGACAGGGTGCACGCAGATACGCAGTATTTT.

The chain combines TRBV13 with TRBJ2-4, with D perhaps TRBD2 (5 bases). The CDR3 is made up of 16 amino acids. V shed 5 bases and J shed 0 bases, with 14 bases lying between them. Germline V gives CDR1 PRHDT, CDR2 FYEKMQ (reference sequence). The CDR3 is CASSPGVGLAKNIQYF. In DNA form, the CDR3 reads TGTGCCAGCAGCCCCGGGGTCGGGCTAGCCAAAAACATTCAGTACTTC.

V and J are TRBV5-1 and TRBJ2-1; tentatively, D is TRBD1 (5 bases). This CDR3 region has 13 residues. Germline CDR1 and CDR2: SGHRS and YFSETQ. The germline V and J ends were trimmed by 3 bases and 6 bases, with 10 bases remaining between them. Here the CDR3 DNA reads TGCGCCAGCAGCTCCAGGGTTGGCAATGAGCAGTTCTTC. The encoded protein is CASSSRVGNEQFF.

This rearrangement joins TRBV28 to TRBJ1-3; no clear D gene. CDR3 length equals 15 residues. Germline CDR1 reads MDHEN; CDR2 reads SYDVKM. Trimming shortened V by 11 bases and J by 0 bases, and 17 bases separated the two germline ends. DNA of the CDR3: TGTGCCGTCTCTGGATTGTCCTCCTCTGGAAACACCATATATTTT. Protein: CAVSGLSSSGNTIYF.

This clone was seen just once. The CDR3: CASSLTVATNEKLFF. The CDR3 DNA follows: TGTGCCAGCAGTCTCACAGTTGCAACTAATGAAAAACTGTTTTTT. The gene calls are TRBV27 and TRBJ1-4; no definite D call. Germline lookup yields CDR1 MNHEY and CDR2 SMNVEV (reference sequence). The CDR3 has 15 amino acids. Between the trimmed V and J ends, which lost 5 bases and 0 bases, there was a span of 10 bases.

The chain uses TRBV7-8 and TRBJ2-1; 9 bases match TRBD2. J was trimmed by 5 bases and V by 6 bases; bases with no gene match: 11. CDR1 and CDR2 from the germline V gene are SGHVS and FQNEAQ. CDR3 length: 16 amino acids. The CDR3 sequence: CASRPTPGLAHNEQFF. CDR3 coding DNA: TGTGCCAGCAGGCCAACACCGGGACTAGCTCACAATGAGCAGTTCTTC.

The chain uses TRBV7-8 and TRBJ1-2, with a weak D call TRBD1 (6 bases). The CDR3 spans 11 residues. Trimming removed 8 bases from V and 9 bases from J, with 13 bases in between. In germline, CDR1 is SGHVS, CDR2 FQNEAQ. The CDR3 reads CASSLGGRYTF. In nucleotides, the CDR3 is TGTGCCAGCTCCCTCGGGGGGCGCTACACCTTC. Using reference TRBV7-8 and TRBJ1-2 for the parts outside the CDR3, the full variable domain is GAGVSQSPRYKVAKRGQDVALRCDPISGHVSLFWYQQALGQGPEFLTYFQNEAQLDKSGLPSDRFFAERPEGSVSTLKIQRTQQEDSAVYLCASSLGGRYTFGSGTRLTVV.

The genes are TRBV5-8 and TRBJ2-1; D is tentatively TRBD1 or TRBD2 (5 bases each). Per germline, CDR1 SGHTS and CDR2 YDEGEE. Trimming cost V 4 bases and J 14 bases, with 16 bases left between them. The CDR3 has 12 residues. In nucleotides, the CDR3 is TGTGCCAGCAGCCCGAGGGGCTCACGGGAGTTCTTC. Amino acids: CASSPRGSREFF.

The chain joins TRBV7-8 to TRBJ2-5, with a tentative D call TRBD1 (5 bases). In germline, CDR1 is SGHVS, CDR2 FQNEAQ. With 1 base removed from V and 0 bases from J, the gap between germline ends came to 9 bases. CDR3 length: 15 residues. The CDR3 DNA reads TGTGCCAGCAGCTTAGATGCAGGGCACCAAGAGACCCAGTACTTC. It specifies CASSLDAGHQETQYF.

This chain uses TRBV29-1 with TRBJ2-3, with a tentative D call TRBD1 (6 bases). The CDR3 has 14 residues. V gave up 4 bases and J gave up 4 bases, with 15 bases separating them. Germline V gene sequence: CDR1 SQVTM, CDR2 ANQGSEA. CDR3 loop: CSVVGNRASDTQYF. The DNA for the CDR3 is TGCAGCGTTGTGGGTAACAGGGCGTCAGATACGCAGTATTTT.

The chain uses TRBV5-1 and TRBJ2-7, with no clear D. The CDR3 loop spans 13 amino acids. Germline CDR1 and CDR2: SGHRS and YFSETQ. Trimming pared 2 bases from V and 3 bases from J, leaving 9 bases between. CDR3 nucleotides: TGCGCCAGCAGCTTCCGGCTCCACTACGAGCAGTACTTC. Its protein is CASSFRLHYEQYF.

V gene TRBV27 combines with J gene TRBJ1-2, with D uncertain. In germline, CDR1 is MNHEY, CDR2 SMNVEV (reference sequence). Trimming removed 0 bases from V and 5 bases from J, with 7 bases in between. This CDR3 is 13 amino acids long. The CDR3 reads CASSLSSRYGYTF. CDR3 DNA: TGTGCCAGCAGTTTATCGTCTAGGTATGGCTACACCTTC.

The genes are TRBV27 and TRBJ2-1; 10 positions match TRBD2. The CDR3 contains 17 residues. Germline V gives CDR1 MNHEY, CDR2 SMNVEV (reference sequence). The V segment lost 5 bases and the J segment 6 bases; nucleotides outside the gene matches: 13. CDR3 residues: CASSPTQLAGVGNEQFF. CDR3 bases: TGTGCCAGCAGTCCGACGCAGCTAGCGGGAGTCGGCAATGAGCAGTTCTTC.

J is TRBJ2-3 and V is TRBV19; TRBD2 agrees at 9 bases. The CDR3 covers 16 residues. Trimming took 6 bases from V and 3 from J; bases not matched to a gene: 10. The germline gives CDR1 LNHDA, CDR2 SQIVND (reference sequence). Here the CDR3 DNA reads TGTGCCAGTAGCCTTCGGAGGCGGGAGGGAACAGATACGCAGTATTTT. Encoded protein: CASSLRRREGTDTQYF.

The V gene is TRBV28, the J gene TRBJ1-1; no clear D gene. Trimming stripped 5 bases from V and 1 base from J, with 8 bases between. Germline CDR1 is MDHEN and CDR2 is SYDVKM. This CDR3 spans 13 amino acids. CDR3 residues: CASSPTQNTEAFF. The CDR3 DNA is TGTGCCAGCAGTCCGACACAGAACACTGAAGCTTTCTTT.

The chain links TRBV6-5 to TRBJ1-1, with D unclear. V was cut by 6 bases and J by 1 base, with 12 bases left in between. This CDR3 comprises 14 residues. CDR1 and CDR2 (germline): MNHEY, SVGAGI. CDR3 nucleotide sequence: TGTGCCAGCAGCCATTCGGGGTGGAACACTGAAGCTTTCTTT. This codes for CASSHSGWNTEAFF.

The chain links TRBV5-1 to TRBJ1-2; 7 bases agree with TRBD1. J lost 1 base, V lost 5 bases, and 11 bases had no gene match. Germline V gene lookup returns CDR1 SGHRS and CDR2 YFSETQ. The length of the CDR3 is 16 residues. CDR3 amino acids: CASREAKGGDNYGYTF. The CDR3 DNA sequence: TGCGCCAGCAGAGAAGCGAAAGGGGGCGATAACTATGGCTACACCTTC.

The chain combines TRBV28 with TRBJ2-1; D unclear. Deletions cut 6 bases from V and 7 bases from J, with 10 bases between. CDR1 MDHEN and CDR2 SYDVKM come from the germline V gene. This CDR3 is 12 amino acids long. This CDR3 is CASRYAGNEQFF. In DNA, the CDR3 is TGTGCCAGCAGATATGCAGGAAATGAGCAGTTCTTC.

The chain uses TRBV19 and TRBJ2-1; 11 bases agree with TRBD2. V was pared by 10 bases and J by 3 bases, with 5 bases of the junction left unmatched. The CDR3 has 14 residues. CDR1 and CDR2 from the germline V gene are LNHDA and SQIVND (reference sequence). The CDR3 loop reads CATTGTSGYNEQFF. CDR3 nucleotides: TGTGCCACTACCGGGACTAGCGGCTACAATGAGCAGTTCTTC.

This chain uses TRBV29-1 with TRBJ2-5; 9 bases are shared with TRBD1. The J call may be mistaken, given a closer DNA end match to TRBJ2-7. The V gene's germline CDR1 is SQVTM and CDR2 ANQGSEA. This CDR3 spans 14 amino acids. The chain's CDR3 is CRDCWGDRAYEQYF. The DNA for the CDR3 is TGCAGAGACTGTTGGGGGGACAGGGCCTACGAGCAGTACTTC.

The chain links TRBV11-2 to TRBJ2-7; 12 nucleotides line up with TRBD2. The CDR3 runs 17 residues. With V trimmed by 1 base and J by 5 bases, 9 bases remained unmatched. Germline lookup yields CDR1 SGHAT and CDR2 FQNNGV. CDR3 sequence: CASSLAWTSGIAHEQYF. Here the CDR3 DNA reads TGTGCCAGCAGCTTAGCTTGGACTAGCGGGATCGCGCACGAGCAGTACTTC.

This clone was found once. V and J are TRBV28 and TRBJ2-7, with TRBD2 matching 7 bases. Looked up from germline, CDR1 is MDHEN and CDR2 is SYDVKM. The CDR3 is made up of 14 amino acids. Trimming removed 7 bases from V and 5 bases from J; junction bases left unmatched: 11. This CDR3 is CASTRPGGSNEQYF. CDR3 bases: TGTGCCAGCACCCGACCCGGGGGGTCCAACGAGCAGTACTTC.